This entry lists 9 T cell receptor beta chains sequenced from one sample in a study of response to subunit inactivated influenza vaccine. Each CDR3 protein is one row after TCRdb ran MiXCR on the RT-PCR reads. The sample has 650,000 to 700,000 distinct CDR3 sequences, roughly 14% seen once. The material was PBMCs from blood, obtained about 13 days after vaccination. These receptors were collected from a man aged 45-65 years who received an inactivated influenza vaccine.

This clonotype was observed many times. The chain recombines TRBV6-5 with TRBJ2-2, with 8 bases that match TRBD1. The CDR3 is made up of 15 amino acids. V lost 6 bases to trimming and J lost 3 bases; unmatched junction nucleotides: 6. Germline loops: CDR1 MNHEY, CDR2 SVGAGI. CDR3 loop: CASSYGQGDTGELFF. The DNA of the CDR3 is TGTGCCAGCAGCTACGGACAGGGTGACACCGGGGAGCTGTTTTTT.

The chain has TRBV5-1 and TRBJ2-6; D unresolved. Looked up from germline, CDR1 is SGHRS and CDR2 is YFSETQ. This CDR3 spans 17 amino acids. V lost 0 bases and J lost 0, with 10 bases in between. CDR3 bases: TGCGCCAGCAGCTTGGCCATGATACGCTCTGGGGCCAACGTCCTGACTTTC. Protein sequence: CASSLAMIRSGANVLTF.

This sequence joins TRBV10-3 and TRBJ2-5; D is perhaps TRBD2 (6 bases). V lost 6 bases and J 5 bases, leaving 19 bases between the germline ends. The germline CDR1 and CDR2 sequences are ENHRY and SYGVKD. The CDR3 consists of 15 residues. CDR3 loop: CAISVGTAGRETQYF. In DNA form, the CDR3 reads TGTGCCATCAGCGTAGGGACCGCGGGGAGGGAGACCCAGTACTTC.

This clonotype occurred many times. For the CDR3, the DNA is TGTGCCAGCTCACCCACCACAGATACGCAGTATTTT. This encodes CASSPTTDTQYF. The gene calls are TRBV18 and TRBJ2-3; D not resolved. CDR3 size: 12 residues. CDR1 is KGHSH, CDR2 LQKENI, per germline. V was cut by 3 bases and J by 2 bases, with 3 bases left in between.

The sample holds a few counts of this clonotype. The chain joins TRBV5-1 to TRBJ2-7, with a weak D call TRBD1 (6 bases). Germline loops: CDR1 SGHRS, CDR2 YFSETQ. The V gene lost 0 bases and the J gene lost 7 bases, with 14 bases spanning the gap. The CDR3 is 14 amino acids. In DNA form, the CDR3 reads TGCGCCAGCAGCTTGGCCGGGACATCGTGGGAGCAGTACTTC. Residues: CASSLAGTSWEQYF.

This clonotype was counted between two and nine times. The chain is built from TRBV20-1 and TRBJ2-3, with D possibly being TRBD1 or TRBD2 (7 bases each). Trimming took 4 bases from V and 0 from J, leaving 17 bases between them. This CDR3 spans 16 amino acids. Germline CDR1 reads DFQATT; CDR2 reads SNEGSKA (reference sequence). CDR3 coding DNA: TGCAGTGCTACCAAACGACAGGGAGGGAGCACAGATACGCAGTATTTT. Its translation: CSATKRQGGSTDTQYF.

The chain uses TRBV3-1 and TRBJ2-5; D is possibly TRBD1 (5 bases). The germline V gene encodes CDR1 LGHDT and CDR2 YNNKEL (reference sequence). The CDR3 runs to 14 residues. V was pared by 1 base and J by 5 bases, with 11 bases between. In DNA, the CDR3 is TGTGCCAGCAGCCAAGTCAGGGTACCGGAGACCCAGTACTTC. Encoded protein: CASSQVRVPETQYF.

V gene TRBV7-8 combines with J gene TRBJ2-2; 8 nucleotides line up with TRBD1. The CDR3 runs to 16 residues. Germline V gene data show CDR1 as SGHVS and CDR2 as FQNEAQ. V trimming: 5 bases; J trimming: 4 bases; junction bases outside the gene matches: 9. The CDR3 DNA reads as TGTGCCAGCAGCCCAGGGGGCGGCCTTGTCACCGGGGAGCTGTTTTTT. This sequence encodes CASSPGGGLVTGELFF.

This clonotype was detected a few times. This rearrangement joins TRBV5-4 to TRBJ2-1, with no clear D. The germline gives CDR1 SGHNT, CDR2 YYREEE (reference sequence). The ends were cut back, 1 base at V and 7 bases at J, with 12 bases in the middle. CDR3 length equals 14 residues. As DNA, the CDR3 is TGTGCCAGCAGCTTGAGGGAAGGTTCTAATGAGCAGTTCTTC. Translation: CASSLREGSNEQFF.